This T cell receptor (beta chain) was sequenced in a study of PD-L1 blockade in urothelial cancer (dated by TCRdb to about 2017). Describing the broader study: Therapy was started at some point between 2014 and 2016 for all patients, and atezolizumab 1,200 mg was administered intravenously every 3 weeks. Somatic, immune and clinical correlates of response to PD-L1 blockade with atezolizumab in urothelial cancer were the focus of an exploratory multi-omic analysis. TCR sequencing covered pretreatment tumor samples and matched, serially collected peripheral blood taken before and after atezolizumab treatment. Patients had an ECOG performance status of 0 or 1 and had received between 0 and 3 prior chemotherapy regimens. Pretreatment blood TCR-seq was available for around 29 patients, at least one posttreatment blood collection was obtained for some 25 patients, and tumor TCR-seq was available for some 25 patients. About 85% of the roughly 30 patients were males with bladder-origin urothelial cancer, and 18 of 29 reported a prior smoking history. Eight or nine patients reached durable clinical benefit, while some 21 patients did not. In the same patients, pretreatment tumors underwent whole exome sequencing and RNA sequencing in addition to TCR sequencing. Blood samples were analyzed 3 weeks after the start of treatment (second dose) and 6 weeks after the start of treatment. Blood samples gave a median of 141,255 T cells and 80,000 to 95,000 unique TCRs, with a median clonality of 0.080. Durable clinical benefit was defined as progression-free survival longer than 6 months, and TCR features were also tested against progression-free and overall survival.

The time point label, as the study defines it: pretreatment peripheral blood. The cohort included roughly 30 patients with locally advanced or metastatic urothelial carcinoma who were treated at Memorial Sloan Kettering on a trial protocol. Peripheral blood mononuclear cells were collected pretreatment and during treatment, with between 1 and 8 total time points per patient. The Qiagen DNeasy Blood extraction kit was used to purify genomic DNA from total PBMCs and tumor samples. PBMCs were collected pretreatment and during treatment, and were isolated and stored as previously described. Beyond this particular receptor, the publication reports: At 3 weeks after the start of treatment, tumor-associated TCR clones in peripheral blood had expanded more in patients with durable benefit (n ≈ 24, p = 0.022). A pretreatment peripheral blood TCR clonality below the median was linked to improved progression-free and overall survival. Because the sample size was small (n of about 30) and many exploratory analyses were performed, the results are intended to be hypothesis-generating.

Synthetic TCR analog templates were spiked into each PCR so that absolute template abundance could be estimated from read counts. TCRbeta CDR3 regions were amplified from genomic DNA with bias-controlled V and J gene primers using the immunoSEQ assay. Sequencing of rearranged TCRbeta segments was done at approximately 20X coverage. The study's processing was this. Sequencing errors were corrected by clustering and CDR3s were annotated against IMGT to assign V, D and J genes. Out-of-frame and stop-codon sequences were excluded, and only productive TCRbeta rearrangements were used in downstream analyses. To compute clonality, Shannon entropy was normalized by the log of the number of unique productive sequences and then subtracted from one. Clones differing between time points or between blood and tumor were identified by Fisher's exact test with Benjamini-Hochberg correction at adjusted p below 0.01. This is the immuneACCESS table as TCRdb keeps it, with only in-frame sequences that have V and J called. A part of the clones is gone; compared with another copy, unresolved V genes explain less than half, and the rest is unexplained. Clonal size and the V and J genes are those of that table, whereas D and trimming came from the DNA. The sample data list under 40,000 clones, and about four fifths of these were observed just once. Jointly, the top ten make up about 6.8% of the sample.

Its CDR3 holds 12 amino acids, cysteine through phenylalanine. Only the CDR3 region is kept as DNA, spanning 36 bases read in frame from base 1. The germline ends are 9 bases apart after V is trimmed by 5 bases and J by 8 bases. From a lookup of the germline V gene, CDR1 and CDR2 are SGHVS and FNYEAQ. With regard to this clone: The specificity of this receptor is unknown. Base qualities are missing; no much larger clone stands one base away.

The sample was PBMCs, taken around atezolizumab (anti-PD-L1) treatment. This chain joins TRBV7-6 to TRBJ2-2, with TRBD1 as a weak D call on 5 bases. The receptor comes from a man aged 60-69 years with urothelial cancer. The CDR3 reads CASSGQEGELFF. The sequence in DNA is TGTGCCAGCAGCGGACAAGAAGGGGAGCTGTTTTTT.